These 31 T cell receptor beta chains came from one sample sequenced in a study of PD-1 blockade in mismatch repair-deficient tumors (TCRdb year 2017). Library creation used the immunoSEQ multiplex PCR assay. TCRdb mirrors the immuneACCESS table, restricted to in-frame sequences. Some clones are absent from its copies; in checked studies, under half trace to an unresolved V gene, and the reason for the others is unknown. For this sample there are 20,000 to 30,000 clones; about 81% appear just once. The biggest ten clones account for 2.5% to 3% of the sample. The sample's time point label, in plain terms: peripheral blood before pembrolizumab. The sequencing used PBMCs, collected before pembrolizumab treatment. The receptor source for this set is an adult with mismatch repair-deficient cancer.

The chain couples TRBV19 to TRBJ1-1, with a tentative D call TRBD1 (5 bases). Trimming left V 4 bases short and J 8 bases short, with 14 bases between. Per germline, CDR1 LNHDA and CDR2 SQIVND (reference sequence). The CDR3 is made up of 13 amino acids. The CDR3 bases are TGTGCCAGTAGTACACAGGTAAAATCGGAAGCTTTCTTT. Encoded protein: CASSTQVKSEAFF. The full variable domain, completed using reference TRBV19 and TRBJ1-1, is DGGITQSPKYLFRKEGQNVTLSCEQNLNHDAMYWYRQDPGQGLRLIYYSQIVNDFQKGDIAEGYSVSREKKESFPLTVTSAQKNPTAFYLCASSTQVKSEAFFGQGTRLTVV.

As DNA, the CDR3 is TGTGCCAGCAGCGTAGCTGGTTCACAGCCCTCTGGAAACACCATATATTTT. Residues: CASSVAGSQPSGNTIYF. This rearrangement joins TRBV9 to TRBJ1-3; no definite D call. The CDR3 totals 17 residues. The germline V gene has CDR1 SGDLS and CDR2 YYNGEE. The V gene lost 0 bases and the J gene lost 0 bases, with 13 bases spanning the gap. Drawing the rest from reference TRBV9 and TRBJ1-3, the complete variable domain is DSGVTQTPKHLITATGQRVTLRCSPRSGDLSVYWYQQSLDQGLQFLIQYYNGEERAKGNILERFSAQQFPDLHSELNLSSLELGDSALYFCASSVAGSQPSGNTIYFGEGSWLTVV.

V usage is TRBV19 and J usage is TRBJ2-7; 10 bases are a match to TRBD1. The V gene's germline CDR1 is LNHDA and CDR2 SQIVND (reference sequence). This CDR3 spans 14 amino acids. The ends lost 6 bases at V and 3 bases at J; junction bases unmatched: 5. The CDR3 loop is CASRRQGAVYEQYF. The CDR3 bases are TGTGCCAGTAGGAGACAGGGGGCGGTCTACGAGCAGTACTTC.

The V call is TRBV6-5, the J call TRBJ1-5; D is uncertain. This CDR3 spans 16 amino acids. Germline V gives CDR1 MNHEY, CDR2 SVGAGI. The germline V and J ends were trimmed by 0 bases and 0 bases, with 9 bases remaining between them. The CDR3 bases are TGTGCCAGCAGTTACTCGAGTAGTACTAGCAATCAGCCCCAGCATTTT. Translation gives CASSYSSSTSNQPQHF.

The chain has TRBV12-5 and TRBJ2-7; TRBD2 agrees at 9 bases. Germline V gene sequence: CDR1 LGHNT, CDR2 FRNRAP. J gave up 4 bases and V 0 bases, and 10 bases lay outside the gene matches. This CDR3 is 17 amino acids long. DNA for the CDR3: TGTGCTAGTGGTTTGGTCCCGACTAGCGGTTCTTCTTACGAGCAGTACTTC. This codes for CASGLVPTSGSSYEQYF.

The V gene is TRBV11-2, the J gene TRBJ2-7, with 10 bases identical to TRBD2. The CDR3 contains 16 residues. V shed 1 base, J shed 4 bases, and the junction held 7 bases outside the gene matches. Germline lookup yields CDR1 SGHAT and CDR2 FQNNGV. The CDR3 nucleotides read TGTGCCAGCAGCTTAGGTCCTAGCGGGAGATCGTACGAGCAGTACTTC. Its translation is CASSLGPSGRSYEQYF.

This chain links TRBV5-1 with TRBJ2-5; tentative D call: TRBD2 (5 bases). The CDR3 covers 14 residues. The ends were cut back, 4 bases at V and 5 bases at J, with 15 bases in the middle. CDR1 is SGHRS, CDR2 YFSETQ, per germline. CDR3: CASSQTTSGETQYF. Written as DNA, the CDR3 is TGCGCCAGCAGCCAAACCACTAGTGGGGAGACCCAGTACTTC.

This clone has a handful of counts. CDR3 loop: CASSLFRTGIGYEQYF. The CDR3 nucleotides are TGTGCCAGCAGCCTTTTTAGGACAGGAATAGGCTACGAGCAGTACTTC. V is TRBV4-2 and J is TRBJ2-7; the match to TRBD1 covers 7 bases. CDR1 and CDR2 (germline): LGHNA, YNFKEQ. V shed 4 bases and J 3 bases; nucleotides not matched to a gene: 12. The CDR3 length is 16 residues.

The chain links TRBV23-1 to TRBJ2-3, with a possible D match to TRBD2 (7 bases). TRBV23-1 is marked as an open reading frame, function uncertain. Between the trimmed V and J ends, which lost 0 bases and 0 bases, there was a span of 13 bases. The CDR3 covers 17 residues. CDR3 sequence (DNA): TGCGCCAGCAGTCAATCGGGCGCGGGGGCGAGCACAGATACGCAGTATTTT. Translating it yields CASSQSGAGASTDTQYF.

V and J are TRBV28 and TRBJ1-1, with TRBD1 as a possible D gene (5 bases). V was trimmed by 3 bases and J by 3 bases, leaving 14 bases between them. Germline CDR1 reads MDHEN; CDR2 reads SYDVKM. The CDR3 contains 15 residues. In DNA, the CDR3 is TGTGCCAGCAGTTTCGCAACCAGGGTGGACACTGAAGCTTTCTTT. It yields the protein CASSFATRVDTEAFF.

The chain recombines TRBV7-8 with TRBJ1-1; D is unclear. V was shortened by 1 base and J by 5 bases, with 11 bases between the two germline ends. The CDR3 loop spans 14 amino acids. Looked up from germline, CDR1 is SGHVS and CDR2 is FQNEAQ. Here the CDR3 reads CASSLVEGRTEAFF. The CDR3 region has the DNA TGTGCCAGCAGCTTAGTGGAGGGTCGGACTGAAGCTTTCTTT. Based on the CDR3 plus reference TRBV7-8 and TRBJ1-1, the full variable domain is GAGVSQSPRYKVAKRGQDVALRCDPISGHVSLFWYQQALGQGPEFLTYFQNEAQLDKSGLPSDRFFAERPEGSVSTLKIQRTQQEDSAVYLCASSLVEGRTEAFFGQGTRLTVV.

This clone was counted between two and nine times. The DNA is left out, because the CDR3 cannot be placed on it with certainty; the CDR3 is given as TCRdb lists it. This chain joins TRBV28 and TRBJ1-3; the table's D gene call, TRBD1, was not cross checked with the DNA. Germline assignment: CDR1 MDHEN and CDR2 SYDVKM. The CDR3 spans 19 residues, counting both ends. The CDR3 here is CASSFGEGWGQGTGNTIYF.

The chain recombines TRBV6-1 with TRBJ2-5, with TRBD2 matching over 13 bases. CDR1 MNHNS and CDR2 SASEGT come from the germline V gene. The CDR3 contains 15 residues. J lost 6 bases, V lost 6 bases, and 7 bases had no gene match. The CDR3 protein is CASRWTSGSPKTQYF. The DNA for the CDR3 is TGTGCCAGCAGATGGACTAGCGGGAGTCCAAAGACCCAGTACTTC.

The gene calls are TRBV5-1 and TRBJ2-3, with 8 bases identical to TRBD2. The CDR3 spans 16 residues. The J segment lost 0 bases and the V segment lost 1 base, leaving 4 bases of the junction unmatched. Germline V gene lookup returns CDR1 SGHRS and CDR2 YFSETQ. CDR3 loop: CASSLWRGASTDTQYF. DNA for the CDR3: TGCGCCAGCAGCTTGTGGCGGGGGGCTAGCACAGATACGCAGTATTTT.

The gene calls are TRBV28 and TRBJ1-6; 7 bases align to TRBD1. This CDR3 comprises 16 residues. The germline V gene encodes CDR1 MDHEN and CDR2 SYDVKM. Unmatched junction bases numbered 1, after V lost 2 bases and J lost 0 bases. In nucleotides, the CDR3 is TGTGCCAGCAGTTTACGACAGGGCTCCTATAATTCACCCCTCCACTTT. It codes for CASSLRQGSYNSPLHF. Full variable domain (missing parts from reference TRBV28 and TRBJ1-6): DVKVTQSSRYLVKRTGEKVFLECVQDMDHENMFWYRQDPGLGLRLIYFSYDVKMKEKGDIPEGYSVSREKKERFSLILESASTNQTSMYLCASSLRQGSYNSPLHFGNGTRLTVT.

J is TRBJ2-1 and V is TRBV19, with D maybe TRBD2 (6 bases). The CDR3 spans 14 residues. From germline, CDR1 is LNHDA and CDR2 SQIVND (reference sequence). The V end lost 9 bases, the J end lost 3 bases, and 15 bases lay between the germline ends. The CDR3 protein is CASGGVRFYNEQFF. Written as DNA, the CDR3 is TGTGCCAGCGGCGGGGTTCGTTTCTACAATGAGCAGTTCTTC.

This sequence joins TRBV10-3 and TRBJ2-7; 14 bases line up with TRBD2. The germline gives CDR1 ENHRY, CDR2 SYGVKD. The length of the CDR3 is 17 residues. J lost 1 base, V lost 2 bases, and 4 bases had no gene match. The CDR3 sequence: CAISEPGTSGGSYEQYF. The CDR3 nucleotides read TGTGCCATCAGTGAGCCAGGGACTAGCGGGGGATCCTACGAGCAGTACTTC.

The chain is built from TRBV5-6 and TRBJ1-3, with 7 bases that match TRBD1. V lost 3 bases and J lost 2; bases outside the gene matches: 5. The germline V gene has CDR1 SGHDT and CDR2 YYEEEE. This CDR3 region has 15 residues. The CDR3 DNA is TGTGCCAGCAGCTGGGGGACAGCTACTGGAAACACCATATATTTT. It translates to CASSWGTATGNTIYF.

The genes are TRBV19 and TRBJ2-1; TRBD2 aligns across 10 bases. CDR1 is LNHDA, CDR2 SQIVND, per germline (reference sequence). CDR3 length equals 16 residues. Trimming cost V 2 bases and J 4 bases; bases outside gene matches: 5. In nucleotides, the CDR3 is TGTGCCAGTAGTATATCGACTAGCGGGCCTTACAATGAGCAGTTCTTC. Amino acids: CASSISTSGPYNEQFF.

This chain joins TRBV7-2 and TRBJ1-2; 9 nucleotides agree with TRBD1. J was trimmed by 5 bases and V by 4 bases; bases with no gene match: 11. CDR1 is SGHTA, CDR2 FQGNSA, per germline. The CDR3 is made up of 16 amino acids. This CDR3 is CASSSLTGGVRYGYTF. The CDR3 DNA reads as TGTGCCAGCAGCTCTCTCACAGGGGGCGTCAGATATGGCTACACCTTC. Drawing the rest from reference TRBV7-2 and TRBJ1-2, the complete variable domain is GAGVSQSPSNKVTEKGKDVELRCDPISGHTALYWYRQSLGQGLEFLIYFQGNSAPDKSGLPSDRFSAERTGGSVSTLTIQRTQQEDSAVYLCASSSLTGGVRYGYTFGSGTRLTVV.

The genes are TRBV6-1 and TRBJ1-5; tentative D call: TRBD1 (5 bases). Germline lookup yields CDR1 MNHNS and CDR2 SASEGT. The CDR3 contains 14 residues. V was clipped by 0 bases and J by 7 bases, with 10 bases between them. The CDR3, as DNA: TGTGCCAGCAGTGAAGCAGGGTCAGGGCAGCCCCAGCATTTT. Its protein product is CASSEAGSGQPQHF.

CDR3 DNA sequence: TGTGCCAGCTCACCAAAAACTAGCACAGATACGCAGTATTTT. Encoded protein: CASSPKTSTDTQYF. V usage is TRBV18 and J usage is TRBJ2-3, with no clear D. In germline, CDR1 is KGHSH, CDR2 LQKENI. Trimming pared 2 bases from V and 0 bases from J, leaving 6 bases between. The CDR3 length is 14 residues.

V gene TRBV5-1 combines with J gene TRBJ1-4, with 9 bases that match TRBD1. The germline gives CDR1 SGHRS, CDR2 YFSETQ. V was clipped by 4 bases and J by 6 bases; unmatched bases: 7. CDR3 length equals 15 residues. As DNA, the CDR3 is TGCGCCAGCAGCGCCACAGGGGGCGGGCATGAAAAACTGTTTTTT. Protein: CASSATGGGHEKLFF.

V usage is TRBV19 and J usage is TRBJ1-1; D might be TRBD1 (6 bases). V lost 2 bases and J lost 5, with 9 bases in between. Germline lookup yields CDR1 LNHDA and CDR2 SQIVND (reference sequence). The CDR3 loop spans 13 amino acids. In DNA form, the CDR3 reads TGTGCCAGTAGTATAAACAGGGAAACTGAAGCTTTCTTT. Residues: CASSINRETEAFF.

For the CDR3, the DNA is TGCAGCGTTGGGCTAGCGGGAGGGCAAGAGACCCAGTACTTC. It translates to CSVGLAGGQETQYF. J is TRBJ2-5 and V is TRBV29-1; 12 nucleotides line up with TRBD2. CDR3 length equals 14 residues. After removal of 4 bases from V and 2 bases from J, the junction contained 2 bases not matched to a gene. In germline, CDR1 is SQVTM, CDR2 ANQGSEA.

This rearrangement joins TRBV5-6 to TRBJ2-3, with 14 positions matching TRBD2. The germline V gene has CDR1 SGHDT and CDR2 YYEEEE. The CDR3 has 18 amino acids. V dropped 3 bases and J dropped 3; count of bases not matched to a gene: 9. DNA for the CDR3: TGTGCCAGCAGCTATGGACTAGCGGGAGGTCGGCTGACAGATACGCAGTATTTT. It specifies CASSYGLAGGRLTDTQYF.

V gene TRBV5-1 combines with J gene TRBJ2-2; perhaps TRBD2 as D (6 bases). Germline values: CDR1 SGHRS, CDR2 YFSETQ. The CDR3 is 13 amino acids. Trimming cost V 10 bases and J 6 bases, with 16 bases left between them. CDR3 residues: CASRPGDSGELFF. CDR3 in DNA: TGCGCCTCAAGACCGGGGGATTCCGGGGAGCTGTTTTTT.

The V call is TRBV6-6, the J call TRBJ1-4; possible D gene TRBD1, 5 bases. The V end was cut by 7 bases, the J end by 8 bases, with 11 bases between. Looked up from germline, CDR1 is MNHNY and CDR2 is SVGAGI (reference sequence). This CDR3 has 12 amino acids. The chain's CDR3 is CASNRIEEKLFF. The CDR3 nucleotides read TGTGCCAGCAACAGGATCGAGGAAAAACTGTTTTTT.

This clone was recorded once. V is TRBV5-1 and J is TRBJ2-5; 10 nucleotides agree with TRBD1. CDR3 size: 15 residues. Germline assignment: CDR1 SGHRS and CDR2 YFSETQ. V dropped 5 bases and J dropped 7; count of bases not matched to a gene: 11. For the CDR3, the DNA is TGCGCCAGCAGTGAGTCGACAGGGGGCGAGGGGACCCAGTACTTC. Amino acids: CASSESTGGEGTQYF.

The chain joins TRBV30 to TRBJ1-5; perhaps TRBD1 as D (5 bases). CDR1 GTSNPN and CDR2 SVGIG come from the germline V gene (reference sequence). The V and J ends lost 2 bases and 0 bases respectively, with 8 bases between them. The CDR3 has 14 amino acids. The CDR3 coding sequence is TGTGCCTGGAGTCTCAGGGATAGCAATCAGCCCCAGCATTTT. This codes for CAWSLRDSNQPQHF.

This clone appeared a few times. The chain links TRBV28 to TRBJ2-7; maybe TRBD2 (6 bases). The germline V and J ends were trimmed by 5 bases and 3 bases, with 14 bases remaining between them. In germline, CDR1 is MDHEN, CDR2 SYDVKM. The CDR3 totals 14 residues. The CDR3 nucleotides are TGTGCCAGCAGTGTGTTCGGGACTCTCTACGAGCAGTACTTC. This gives the protein CASSVFGTLYEQYF. The full variable domain, with the rest looked up from reference TRBV28 and TRBJ2-7, is DVKVTQSSRYLVKRTGEKVFLECVQDMDHENMFWYRQDPGLGLRLIYFSYDVKMKEKGDIPEGYSVSREKKERFSLILESASTNQTSMYLCASSVFGTLYEQYFGPGTRLTVT.